This T cell receptor beta chain was identified during a study of T cells in narcolepsy. This clone is a singleton in its sample. The V gene lost 4 bases and the J gene lost 8 bases, with 20 bases spanning the gap. The germline CDR1 and CDR2 sequences are SGHTA and FQGNSA. This CDR3 has 15 amino acids. Assay used: immunoSEQ multiplex PCR; TCRdb lists only in-frame clones, some missing. Here the sample spans roughly 11,000 clones, over 90% being singletons. The chain carries TRBV7-2 and TRBJ1-2; D might be TRBD1 (5 bases). Sequenced input: CD45RA- memory CD4+ T cells from PBMCs. The TCR was taken from a human donor with narcolepsy. The CDR3 DNA follows: TGTGCCAGCAGCTCTGGGCCAGGGCCGCTGGGGGGCTACACCTTC. Its translation: CASSSGPGPLGGYTF.